This T cell receptor beta chain was recovered during a study of early T cells in non-severe SARS-CoV-2 infection. About the research overall: Chains were not paired, and sequencing was done on bulk RNA from unsorted whole blood.

Germline lookup yields CDR1 SGDLS and CDR2 YYNGEE. Trimming removed 6 bases from V and 4 bases from J, with 19 bases in between. This CDR3 is built from 16 residues. Unique molecular identifiers (one per individual cDNA molecule) were attached. TCRdb reanalysed the 5' RACE reads using MiXCR and keeps one entry per CDR3 protein. The data show 85,000 to 100,000 distinct CDR3 sequences, with roughly 17% seen just once and 1.3% held by the top ten. Study results and caveats: Matches to VDJdb favored anti-spike CD8 responses and missed private and CD4 specificities.

Turning to this clonotype: Antigen specificity is unknown.

The specimen was whole blood. This TCR derives from an adult who was a healthcare worker with PCR-confirmed SARS-CoV-2 infection or an uninfected control (not recorded which). The chain uses TRBV9 and TRBJ2-2; D possibly uses TRBD1 or TRBD2 (6 bases each). CDR3 in amino acids: CASTPGAFAATGELFF. The CDR3 coding sequence is TGTGCCAGCACCCCGGGGGCTTTTGCGGCCACCGGGGAGCTGTTTTTT.